This TCR beta chain was found in a study of T cell responses to AZD1222 COVID-19 vaccine. Regarding the study as a whole: Baseline seropositives among AZD1222 recipients totaled only five to seven. As reported, nearly half of all spike-specific TCRs target variant regions that are unmutated. Donors were chiefly white British, with a greater number of females, and clonal diversity was perhaps underestimated. Spike-wide coverage was observed for vaccine-associated CD4 TCRs, with dominant responses at 160-218 and 743-854.

Details on this clone: Its specificity is not known.

Clones were read by immunoSEQ multiplex PCR, and TCRdb kept only the in-frame ones, dropping some. The data show 150,000 to 200,000 clones, with 85% to 95% seen just once and 0.64% held by the top ten. Source: peripheral blood, taken on day 0 of AZD1222 vaccination. The receptor was isolated from an adult in good health.

In DNA, the CDR3 is TGTGCCAGCAGCTTAGTGGGGGGATTGGGTGAGCAGTTCTTC. Translation: CASSLVGGLGEQFF. This chain links TRBV7-3 with TRBJ2-1; weak D call: TRBD2 (6 bases). The ends were cut back, 2 bases at V and 9 bases at J, with 14 bases in the middle. Germline assignment: CDR1 SGHTA and CDR2 FQGTGA. This CDR3 comprises 14 residues.